This TCR beta chain was identified during a study of T cell responses to AZD1222 COVID-19 vaccine. General observations from the study: Among those given AZD1222, only 5 to 7 were seropositive at baseline.

Profiled with immunoSEQ multiplex PCR; TCRdb holds only in-frame clones, not every one. The sample comprises about 150,000 clones, around 94% of which are singletons, and roughly 1.3% rests with the top ten. CDR1 SSHAT and CDR2 FNYEAQ come from the germline V gene (reference sequence). This CDR3 comprises 17 residues. The V end lost 5 bases, the J end lost 4 bases, and 21 bases lay between the germline ends. For this clone: Its specificity is not known.

Sequencing was performed on peripheral blood, taken on day 0 of AZD1222 vaccination. J is TRBJ2-1 and V is TRBV7-7; D is undetermined. This TCR derives from an adult in good health. DNA of the CDR3: TGTGCCAGCAGCCCCCACCTAATGGATTCCGCATACAATGAGCAGTTCTTC. It translates to CASSPHLMDSAYNEQFF.